A selection of T cell receptor beta chains follows, all from one sample in a study of T cell repertoires in cytomegalovirus infection. From the reads, TCRdb called clonotypes with MiXCR, one entry per CDR3 protein. The repertoire holds 150,000 or so distinct CDR3 sequences, 5% to 6.5% seen once, with about a sixth in the top ten. Sequencing was performed on PBMCs. The receptor set was obtained from a human donor in good health (CMV status not recorded). Some clones in this sample may be carry-over from other donors' samples. Both conserved end residues are part of each CDR3. D genes are given only for firm matches. Size tells how often a clone was seen (once, few, many) or the class of an expanded clone, and some rows leave it out.

V gene	D gene	CDR3 length	J gene	clone size	CDR3 DNA	CDR3 protein
TRBV10-3	NA	14	TRBJ2-5	NA	TGTGCCATCAGCCGGACTGAACCGCAAGAGACCCAGTACTTC	CAISRTEPQETQYF
TRBV7-4	NA	15	TRBJ2-5	few	TGTGCCAGCAGCCGGCCGGGGAGCCTGCGGGAGACCCAGTACTTC	CASSRPGSLRETQYF
TRBV7-2	NA	15	TRBJ2-7	many	TGTGCCAGCAGCTCTTACCCCAGGGTGGGCTACGAGCAGTACTTC	CASSSYPRVGYEQYF
TRBV29-1	TRBD1	14	TRBJ1-1	few	TGCAGCGCCCGACAGGGGGAGCTGAGCGGTGAAGCTTTCTTT	CSARQGELSGEAFF
TRBV11-3	TRBD1	15	TRBJ2-1	NA	TGTGCCAGCAGCTTACCGGGACAGGGCTCCAATGAGCAGTTCTTC	CASSLPGQGSNEQFF
TRBV12-3/TRBV12-4	NA	12	TRBJ2-7	NA	TGTGCCAGCAGTTTGGTCCTGGGAGAGCAGTACTTC	CASSLVLGEQYF
TRBV25-1	TRBD1	14	TRBJ1-6	many	TGTGCCAGCAGACGTAGGACAGGTGTATCACCCCTCCACTTT	CASRRRTGVSPLHF
TRBV19	NA	15	TRBJ2-1	many	TGTGCCAGTAGTACGGGACAACGCTCCTACAATGAGCAGTTCTTC	CASSTGQRSYNEQFF
TRBV19	TRBD2	15	TRBJ2-1	many	TGTGCCAGTGAGAGCGGGGGGCCCTCCTACAATGAGCAGTTCTTC	CASESGGPSYNEQFF
TRBV9	NA	13	TRBJ1-1	few	TGTGCCAGCAGCCCACCGGGGCGGATTGAAGCTTTCTTT	CASSPPGRIEAFF
TRBV11-2	TRBD1	13	TRBJ2-7	few	TGTGCCAGCAGCAAAGACAGGGTACATGAGCAGTACTTC	CASSKDRVHEQYF
TRBV10-3	TRBD2	14	TRBJ2-7	NA	TGTGCCATCAGCGATAGCGGGGGCCTTTACGAGCAGTACTTC	CAISDSGGLYEQYF
TRBV2	TRBD1	13	TRBJ2-5	many	TGTGCCAGCAGTGAGGACAGGGTGGCGACCCAGTACTTC	CASSEDRVATQYF
TRBV7-2	NA	12	TRBJ1-2	many	TGTGCCAGCAGCCAAGGGTCCGGGGGCTACACCTTC	CASSQGSGGYTF
TRBV28	NA	14	TRBJ2-1	many	TGTGCCAGCAGGGACCGGGCCCAGGTGAAAGAGCAGTTCTTC	CASRDRAQVKEQFF
TRBV7-2	NA	12	TRBJ1-4	many	TGTGCCAGCAGCTTACCTAATGAAAAACTGTTTTTT	CASSLPNEKLFF
TRBV12-3/TRBV12-4	NA	13	TRBJ2-1	NA	TGTGCCAGCAGTGCCTTGGGGTACAATGAGCAGTTCTTC	CASSALGYNEQFF
TRBV4-1	NA	13	TRBJ2-1	many	TGCGCCAGCAGCCAAGGACAGTTTAATGAGCAGTTCTTC	CASSQGQFNEQFF
TRBV20-1	NA	13	TRBJ2-4	many	TGCAGTGCTAACCCCGGGGCCGATGGCATTCAGTACTTC	CSANPGADGIQYF
TRBV20-1	TRBD2	14	TRBJ2-1	many	TGCAGTACAGGCGGGAGTACCTCCTACAATGAGCAGTTCTTC	CSTGGSTSYNEQFF
TRBV2	TRBD1	15	TRBJ1-4	few	TGTGCCAGCAGGGCAGCGACAGGGATAAGTGAAAAACTGTTTTTT	CASRAATGISEKLFF
TRBV27	TRBD1	14	TRBJ2-7	many	TGTGCCAGCAGTTTATCCGGACAGGGGCTCGAGCAGTACTTC	CASSLSGQGLEQYF
TRBV28	TRBD1	15	TRBJ2-5	many	TGTGCCAGCAGTTTATGGGGACAGGGTCGCGAGACCCAGTACTTC	CASSLWGQGRETQYF
TRBV7-9	NA	15	TRBJ1-1	many	TGTGCCAGCAGCCCGTGGGGACTGCGACCCAGAGAAGCTTTCTTT	CASSPWGLRPREAFF
TRBV7-2	TRBD1	16	TRBJ1-2	many	TGTGCCAGCAGCTTACTACTCGGGACAGCTAACTATGGCTACACCTTC	CASSLLLGTANYGYTF
TRBV20-1	NA	13	TRBJ1-1	many	TGCAGTGCTAGATTCAACAGGGACACTGAAGCTTTCTTT	CSARFNRDTEAFF
TRBV7-3	TRBD2	15	TRBJ2-1	many	TGTGCCAGCAACATAGCGGGGGGCTCCTACAATGAGCAGTTCTTC	CASNIAGGSYNEQFF
TRBV12-3/TRBV12-4	NA	15	TRBJ1-2	NA	TGTGCCAGCAGTTTAGGCGTCGCGGAGGGCTATGGCTACACCTTC	CASSLGVAEGYGYTF
TRBV6-2/TRBV6-3	TRBD1	14	TRBJ2-7	many	TGTGCCAGCAGGAGACAGGGGGCTTACGACGAGCAGTACTTC	CASRRQGAYDEQYF
TRBV5-5	NA	16	TRBJ1-5	few	TGTGCCAGCAGCTTTTCGTCGGGCAGGTCCAATCAGCCCCAGCATTTT	CASSFSSGRSNQPQHF
TRBV7-8	TRBD1	17	TRBJ1-2	few	TGTGCCAGCAGCAGGCCCCCGGGACAGGGGTCTTACTATGGCTACACCTTC	CASSRPPGQGSYYGYTF
TRBV10-3	TRBD1	16	TRBJ1-1	few	TGTGCCATCAGTGACCCGTGGGGGGACAGGGGCCTTGAAGCTTTCTTT	CAISDPWGDRGLEAFF
TRBV12-3/TRBV12-4	NA	14	TRBJ1-1	NA	TGTGCCAGCAGTTTATTGCGGGGTGGGACTGAAGCTTTCTTT	CASSLLRGGTEAFF
TRBV7-9	NA	16	TRBJ2-3	many	TGTGCCAGCAGCTTAAAAGTCGTGGGTAAGGCAGATACGCAGTATTTT	CASSLKVVGKADTQYF
TRBV11-2	NA	14	TRBJ1-3	many	TGTGCCAGCAGCTGGGGCCGGACTGGAAACACCATATATTTT	CASSWGRTGNTIYF
TRBV29-1	NA	14	TRBJ2-3	NA	TGCAGCGTTCGGCTTTGGGCCGGTCCAGATACGCAGTATTTT	CSVRLWAGPDTQYF
TRBV7-2	NA	15	TRBJ2-5	many	TGTGCCAGCAGCTTAGCCCGGACAGATACAGAGACCCAGTACTTC	CASSLARTDTETQYF
TRBV7-9	NA	16	TRBJ2-7	many	TGTGCCAGCAGCTTAGAACCCCCGGCTGGCCCCTACGAGCAGTACTTC	CASSLEPPAGPYEQYF
TRBV6-2/TRBV6-3	NA	13	TRBJ2-7	NA	TGTGCCAGCAGCGGACAGACTCCGTACGAGCAGTACTTC	CASSGQTPYEQYF
TRBV7-2	NA	15	TRBJ1-1	many	TGTGCCAGCAGCTTAGAATCTGGGAGCGACACTGAAGCTTTCTTT	CASSLESGSDTEAFF
TRBV7-8	NA	15	TRBJ2-5	many	TGTGCCAGCAGCTTGGTAGGGCCTGGCCAAGAGACCCAGTACTTC	CASSLVGPGQETQYF
TRBV6-5	NA	14	TRBJ1-2	many	TGTGCCAGCAGTTACTCAAGGGCTGGATCTGGCTACACCTTC	CASSYSRAGSGYTF
TRBV6-2/TRBV6-3	NA	15	TRBJ1-4	few	TGTGCCAGCAGGCCCCCGGGAAATACTAATGAAAAACTGTTTTTT	CASRPPGNTNEKLFF
TRBV20-1	NA	13	TRBJ2-5	NA	TGCAGTGCTAGAGATGTCCCCGTCGCGACCCAGTACTTC	CSARDVPVATQYF